This T cell receptor (beta chain) was observed in a study of beta chain features in type 1 diabetes. Study-wide findings and caveats: Researchers reported that naive, central memory and Treg TCRB repertoires appeared more similar in patients than in healthy donors. Among patients with Type 1 diabetes, TCRB CDR3s were moderately but significantly shorter in every one of the four CD4+ subsets.

The length of the CDR3 is 14 residues. Germline values: CDR1 SGDLS, CDR2 YYNGEE. The germline V and J ends were trimmed by 5 bases and 1 base, with 12 bases remaining between them. In total, each donor contributed a single heparinised blood draw that averaged roughly 100 mL. The authors sorted CD4+ naive, central memory, regulatory and stem cell-like memory cells via CD45RO/CCR7/CD25/CD127/CD95/CD27. This clone was picked up a small number of times. Its antigen remains unknown. The whole isolated RNA underwent reverse transcription, so sequencing captured expressed TCRB transcripts. Only in-frame clones appear in the TCRdb table, and some are missing; sequencing was by immunoSEQ multiplex PCR. Of about 230,000 clones in the sample, over 9.5% are singletons; the top ten hold around 0.031%.

The V gene is TRBV9, the J gene TRBJ2-5; D possibly corresponds to TRBD2 (6 bases). This receptor was identified in a woman younger than 30 in good health. Sequencing used naive CD4+ T cells from blood. CDR3 DNA sequence: TGTGCCAGCAGTGCTGGGGGGTCCCAAGAGACCCAGTACTTC. Its protein is CASSAGGSQETQYF.